The 23 T cell receptor beta chains reported below all come from one sample, sequenced in a study of blood T cell repertoires in COVID-19. Using immunoSEQ multiplex PCR, the repertoire was profiled, and TCRdb retains in-frame clones only, with some absent. The sample yields 60,000 to 75,000 clones, around 80% seen once. Specimen: peripheral blood. These receptor sequences come from a woman between 50 and 59 years old with acute or convalescent COVID-19.

The rearrangement uses TRBV5-1 and TRBJ1-3, with TRBD1 matching over 9 bases. V trimming: 3 bases; J trimming: 7 bases; junction bases outside the gene matches: 11. Germline-derived CDR1 and CDR2 are SGHRS and YFSETQ. There are 16 residues in the CDR3. CDR3 bases: TGCGCCAGCAGCTGGACCGGGACAGGGATGGATAACACCATATATTTT. It codes for CASSWTGTGMDNTIYF.

The V call is TRBV11-2, the J call TRBJ2-1; 10 bases are a match to TRBD1. This CDR3 has 15 residues. J gave up 5 bases and V 3 bases, and 4 bases lay outside the gene matches. Germline loops: CDR1 SGHAT, CDR2 FQNNGV. CDR3 sequence: CASSFVGQGNNEQFF. CDR3 bases: TGTGCCAGCAGCTTCGTGGGACAGGGGAACAATGAGCAGTTCTTC.

This clone has just a few counts. This chain joins TRBV7-2 and TRBJ2-7, with 9 bases matching TRBD2. V lost 4 bases and J lost 8; bases outside the gene matches: 12. This CDR3 comprises 15 residues. Germline V CDR1 and CDR2: SGHTA, FQGNSA. The CDR3 loop is CASSSGGGRAGKQYF. In nucleotides, the CDR3 is TGTGCCAGCAGCTCCGGAGGCGGGAGGGCCGGGAAGCAGTACTTC.

The rearrangement links TRBV5-1 to TRBJ2-3; 9 positions agree with TRBD2. Germline V gene lookup returns CDR1 SGHRS and CDR2 YFSETQ. The length of the CDR3 is 16 residues. With 4 bases clipped from V and 0 bases from J, the junction kept 6 bases outside the gene matches. CDR3 coding DNA: TGCGCCAGCAGCCCGGGACTAGCCCAGAGCACAGATACGCAGTATTTT. Protein product: CASSPGLAQSTDTQYF.

The chain links TRBV5-1 to TRBJ1-1; TRBD1 agrees at 10 bases. V was clipped by 3 bases and J by 2 bases; unmatched bases: 7. The CDR3 is made up of 16 amino acids. Germline loops: CDR1 SGHRS, CDR2 YFSETQ. CDR3: CASSYRTGGPNTEAFF. In DNA, the CDR3 is TGCGCCAGCAGCTACCGGACAGGGGGACCAAACACTGAAGCTTTCTTT.

Only one count was recorded for this clone. The V and J genes are TRBV27 and TRBJ2-1; TRBD2 aligns across 7 bases. Germline assignment: CDR1 MNHEY and CDR2 SMNVEV (reference sequence). CDR3 length: 16 residues. V lost 4 bases, J lost 12 bases, and 18 bases stayed unmatched. The CDR3 DNA reads as TGTGCCAGCAGTTCCTGGATGGGGGAGGGCCGCGTTGTGCAGTTCTTC. Protein product: CASSSWMGEGRVVQFF.

V gene TRBV10-2 combines with J gene TRBJ1-5; 7 nucleotides line up with TRBD1. V was pared by 5 bases and J by 6 bases, with 4 bases of the junction left unmatched. Per germline, CDR1 WSHSY and CDR2 SAAADI. The CDR3 totals 13 residues. The CDR3 reads CASSRQGSQPQHF. CDR3 bases: TGCGCCAGCAGTCGACAGGGTAGTCAGCCCCAGCATTTT.

The genes are TRBV7-3 and TRBJ2-1; 9 bases fit TRBD2. Germline CDR1 and CDR2: SGHTA and FQGTGA. With V trimmed by 8 bases and J by 0 bases, 5 bases remained unmatched. The CDR3 consists of 15 residues. The CDR3 DNA is TGTGCCAGCTCTAGCGGGGCGAGCTCCTACAATGAGCAGTTCTTC. Amino acids: CASSSGASSYNEQFF.

The V and J genes are TRBV5-5 and TRBJ2-7; 13 bases match TRBD2. The CDR3 length is 15 residues. The J segment lost 3 bases and the V segment lost 3 bases, leaving 3 bases of the junction unmatched. Germline CDR1 and CDR2: SGHKS and YYEKEE (reference sequence). In DNA, the CDR3 is TGTGCCAGCAGCTCGGGACTAGCGGGATACTACGAGCAGTACTTC. Encoded protein: CASSSGLAGYYEQYF.

The V and J genes are TRBV29-1 and TRBJ2-7; D ambiguous. Between the trimmed V and J ends, which lost 6 bases and 3 bases, there was a span of 15 bases. This CDR3 spans 13 amino acids. From germline, CDR1 is SQVTM and CDR2 ANQGSEA. The CDR3 region has the DNA TGCAGCGTCGCGAAAGGCGGCAACTACGAGCAGTACTTC. Translating it yields CSVAKGGNYEQYF.

The V call is TRBV10-3, the J call TRBJ2-7, with a weak D call TRBD2 (6 bases). Per the germline V gene, CDR1 is ENHRY and CDR2 is SYGVKD. Trimming removed 7 bases from V and 0 bases from J, with 13 bases in between. The CDR3 runs 14 residues. The CDR3, as DNA: TGTGCCATCAAAGAGGCGGAGGGCTCCTACGAGCAGTACTTC. Protein: CAIKEAEGSYEQYF.

The CDR3 bases are TGTGCCAGCAGTTACTCGAGCTCACCCCTCCACTTT. It codes for CASSYSSSPLHF. This sequence joins TRBV6-2 or TRBV6-3 and TRBJ1-6; no reliable D call. V lost 0 bases to trimming and J lost 10 bases, with 4 bases between them. Germline values: CDR1 MNHEY, CDR2 SVGEGT. This CDR3 is 12 amino acids long.

This chain uses TRBV2 with TRBJ1-2, with D perhaps TRBD1 (5 bases). The V gene's germline CDR1 is SNHLY and CDR2 FYNNEI. Between the trimmed V and J ends, which lost 3 bases and 7 bases, there was a span of 12 bases. The CDR3 consists of 13 residues. The chain's CDR3 is CASSEVGGFGYTF. CDR3 in DNA: TGTGCCAGCAGTGAGGTTGGGGGGTTTGGCTACACCTTC.

The gene calls are TRBV29-1 and TRBJ1-1; 9 bases fit TRBD1. J was trimmed by 1 base and V by 0 bases; bases with no gene match: 9. The germline CDR1 and CDR2 sequences are SQVTM and ANQGSEA. The CDR3 length is 17 residues. The CDR3: CSVEDLTGGSGNTEAFF. The CDR3, as DNA: TGCAGCGTTGAAGATTTAACAGGGGGCTCCGGGAACACTGAAGCTTTCTTT.

This clone was observed a single time. The chain carries TRBV6-1 and TRBJ1-5; 7 positions match TRBD1. Germline CDR1 and CDR2: MNHNS and SASEGT. The CDR3 consists of 13 residues. V trimming: 3 bases; J trimming: 11 bases; junction bases outside the gene matches: 7. CDR3 residues: CASSDYRGLTQHF. For the CDR3, the DNA is TGTGCCAGCAGTGATTACAGGGGTTTGACCCAGCATTTT.

The chain is built from TRBV6-5 and TRBJ2-1; 8 nucleotides match TRBD1. The CDR3 has 15 residues. Trimming at V came to 0 bases and at J to 7 bases, leaving 5 bases not matched to a gene. Germline assignment: CDR1 MNHEY and CDR2 SVGAGI. The CDR3 reads CASSYSSTGANEQFF. The CDR3 DNA follows: TGTGCCAGCAGTTACTCCTCGACAGGGGCGAATGAGCAGTTCTTC.

This chain links TRBV19 with TRBJ1-2; D might be TRBD1 (6 bases). V was cut by 5 bases and J by 3 bases, with 16 bases left in between. The CDR3 sequence is 15 residues long. Germline CDR1 reads LNHDA; CDR2 reads SQIVND (reference sequence). CDR3 sequence: CASSASGGGHYGYTF. For the CDR3, the DNA is TGTGCCAGTAGTGCCTCCGGGGGGGGCCACTATGGCTACACCTTC.

J is TRBJ2-4 and V is TRBV28, with D unresolved. V was shortened by 2 bases and J by 3 bases, with 11 bases between the two germline ends. The CDR3 contains 15 residues. Germline CDR1 is MDHEN and CDR2 is SYDVKM. CDR3 in amino acids: CASSLLGVDKNIQYF. Written as DNA, the CDR3 is TGTGCCAGCAGTTTACTAGGTGTGGACAAAAACATTCAGTACTTC.

The chain employs TRBV5-4 and TRBJ2-2, with 9 bases fitting TRBD1. Unmatched junction bases numbered 3, after V lost 4 bases and J lost 2 bases. The CDR3 is 15 residues long. Germline CDR1 SGHNT, CDR2 YYREEE (reference sequence). CDR3 nucleotides: TGTGCCAGCAGCCGGGGACAGGGCAACACCGGGGAGCTGTTTTTT. Translated, it gives CASSRGQGNTGELFF.

This clone turned up a few times. The V call is TRBV6-6, the J call TRBJ2-6, with 8 nucleotides matching TRBD2. After removal of 10 bases from V and 0 bases from J, the junction contained 8 bases not matched to a gene. Germline values: CDR1 MNHNY, CDR2 SVGAGI (reference sequence). The CDR3 is 16 amino acids. CDR3 coding DNA: TGTGCCACCACCTTAGCGGGACCCTCTGGGGCCAACGTCCTGACTTTC. This sequence encodes CATTLAGPSGANVLTF.

This chain connects TRBV28 to TRBJ2-1; 9 bases line up with TRBD2. The CDR3 has 15 residues. The germline V gene has CDR1 MDHEN and CDR2 SYDVKM. The V and J ends lost 5 bases and 9 bases, in that order; junction bases with no gene match: 11. CDR3 amino acids: CASSRLSGRIGEQFF. The CDR3 DNA reads TGTGCCAGCAGTCGTCTGAGCGGGAGGATTGGTGAGCAGTTCTTC. Variable domain in full (rest from reference TRBV28 and TRBJ2-1): DVKVTQSSRYLVKRTGEKVFLECVQDMDHENMFWYRQDPGLGLRLIYFSYDVKMKEKGDIPEGYSVSREKKERFSLILESASTNQTSMYLCASSRLSGRIGEQFFGPGTRLTVL.

CDR3 in DNA: TGTGCCAGCAGCCCTGAAAGACTGAGCGGGATCAACACCGGGGAGCTGTTTTTT. Its protein is CASSPERLSGINTGELFF. The rearrangement joins TRBV7-2 to TRBJ2-2, with TRBD2 matching 7 bases. Germline lookup yields CDR1 SGHTA and CDR2 FQGNSA. V lost 5 bases to trimming and J lost 2 bases; unmatched junction nucleotides: 14. The CDR3 covers 18 residues.

The chain is built from TRBV19 and TRBJ2-7; 8 positions agree with TRBD2. This CDR3 comprises 14 residues. Germline V gene lookup returns CDR1 LNHDA and CDR2 SQIVND (reference sequence). V shed 5 bases, J shed 5 bases, and the junction held 8 bases outside the gene matches. This CDR3 reads CASSPGGGRNEQYF. CDR3 in DNA: TGTGCCAGTAGTCCCGGGGGGGGAAGAAACGAGCAGTACTTC.